Sequencing of this T cell receptor (beta chain) was carried out in a study of neurological immune-mediated disorders. The germline V gene encodes CDR1 MNHEY and CDR2 SMNVEV (reference sequence). CDR3 size: 14 residues. The junction had 7 bases not matched to a gene; V was cut back by 2 bases and J by 8 bases. Ten or more counts support this clonotype. TCRdb independently ran MiXCR on the 5' RACE reads; one entry per CDR3 protein. Among 50,000 to 65,000 distinct CDR3 sequences listed, around 3.6% were seen once. The specimen was PBMCs. The sequence came from a man aged 25 to 40 with multiple sclerosis. V and J are TRBV27 and TRBJ2-3, with 7 bases lining up with TRBD2. The DNA for the CDR3 is TGTGCCAGCAGTTTACCGGGAGGTGGTTCTACGCAGTATTTT. It encodes CASSLPGGGSTQYF.